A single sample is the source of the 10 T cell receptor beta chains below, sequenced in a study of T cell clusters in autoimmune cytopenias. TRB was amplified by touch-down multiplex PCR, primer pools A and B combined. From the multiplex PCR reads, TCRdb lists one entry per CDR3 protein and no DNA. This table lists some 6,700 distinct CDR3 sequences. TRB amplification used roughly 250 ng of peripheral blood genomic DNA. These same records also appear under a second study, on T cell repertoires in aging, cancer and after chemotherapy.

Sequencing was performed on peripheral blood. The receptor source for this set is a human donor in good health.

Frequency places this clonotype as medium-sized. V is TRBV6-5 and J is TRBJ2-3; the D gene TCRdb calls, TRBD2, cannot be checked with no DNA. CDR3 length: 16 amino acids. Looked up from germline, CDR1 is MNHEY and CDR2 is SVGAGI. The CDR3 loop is CASSYLLAGVPDTQYF.

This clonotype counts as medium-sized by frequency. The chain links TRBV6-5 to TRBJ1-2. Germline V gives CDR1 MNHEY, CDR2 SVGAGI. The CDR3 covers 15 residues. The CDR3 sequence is CASSYIGNHLYGYTF.

The CDR3 here is CASFRSTGYNEQFF. This sequence joins TRBV12-3 or TRBV12-4 and TRBJ2-1; TCRdb calls TRBD1, which cannot be checked without DNA. The CDR3 extends over 14 amino acids.

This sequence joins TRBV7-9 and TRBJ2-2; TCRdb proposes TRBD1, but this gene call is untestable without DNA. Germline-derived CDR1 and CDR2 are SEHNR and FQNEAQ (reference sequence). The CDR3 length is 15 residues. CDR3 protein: CASSFAGRGTGELFF.

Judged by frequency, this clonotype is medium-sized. CDR3 protein: CASSAGPDTQYF. This chain connects TRBV18 to TRBJ2-3. The CDR3 totals 12 residues. Per germline, CDR1 KGHSH and CDR2 LQKENI.

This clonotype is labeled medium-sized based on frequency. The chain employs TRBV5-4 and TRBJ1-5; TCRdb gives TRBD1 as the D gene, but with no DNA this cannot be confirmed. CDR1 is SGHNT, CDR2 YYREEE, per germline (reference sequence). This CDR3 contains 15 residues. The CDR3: CASSLGGQPDQPQHF.

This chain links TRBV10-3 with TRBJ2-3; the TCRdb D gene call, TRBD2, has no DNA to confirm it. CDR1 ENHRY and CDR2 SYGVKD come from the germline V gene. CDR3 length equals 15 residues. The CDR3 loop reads CAISESAGGKDTQYF.

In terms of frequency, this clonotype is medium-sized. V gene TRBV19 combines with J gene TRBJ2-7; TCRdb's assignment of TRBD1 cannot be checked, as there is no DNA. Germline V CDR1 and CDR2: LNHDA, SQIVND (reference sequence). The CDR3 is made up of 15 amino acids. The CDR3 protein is CASSPGQGRPYEQYF.

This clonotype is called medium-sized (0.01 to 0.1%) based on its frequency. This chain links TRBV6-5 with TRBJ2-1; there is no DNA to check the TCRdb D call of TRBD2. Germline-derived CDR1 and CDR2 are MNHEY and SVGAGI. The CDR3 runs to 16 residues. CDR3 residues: CASSYSKLAGGLEQFF.

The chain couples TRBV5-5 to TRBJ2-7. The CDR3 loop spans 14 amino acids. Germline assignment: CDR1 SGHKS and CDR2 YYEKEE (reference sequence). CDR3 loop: CASSPDAASYEQYF.